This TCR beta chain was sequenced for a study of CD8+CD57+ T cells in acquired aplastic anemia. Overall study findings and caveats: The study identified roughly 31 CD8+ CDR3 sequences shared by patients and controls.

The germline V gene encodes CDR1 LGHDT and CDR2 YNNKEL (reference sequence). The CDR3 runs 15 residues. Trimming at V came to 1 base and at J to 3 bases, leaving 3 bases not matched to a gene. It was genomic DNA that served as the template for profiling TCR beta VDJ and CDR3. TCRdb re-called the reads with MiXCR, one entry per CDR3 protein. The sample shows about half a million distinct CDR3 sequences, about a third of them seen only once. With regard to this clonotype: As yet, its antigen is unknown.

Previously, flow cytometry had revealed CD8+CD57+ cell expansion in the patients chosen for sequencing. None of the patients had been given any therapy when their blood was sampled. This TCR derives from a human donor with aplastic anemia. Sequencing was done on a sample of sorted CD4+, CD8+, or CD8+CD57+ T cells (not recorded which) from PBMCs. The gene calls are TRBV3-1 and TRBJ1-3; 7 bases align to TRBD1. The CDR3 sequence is CASSQGGTVGNTIYF. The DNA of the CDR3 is TGTGCCAGCAGCCAAGGGGGGACAGTTGGAAACACCATATATTTT.